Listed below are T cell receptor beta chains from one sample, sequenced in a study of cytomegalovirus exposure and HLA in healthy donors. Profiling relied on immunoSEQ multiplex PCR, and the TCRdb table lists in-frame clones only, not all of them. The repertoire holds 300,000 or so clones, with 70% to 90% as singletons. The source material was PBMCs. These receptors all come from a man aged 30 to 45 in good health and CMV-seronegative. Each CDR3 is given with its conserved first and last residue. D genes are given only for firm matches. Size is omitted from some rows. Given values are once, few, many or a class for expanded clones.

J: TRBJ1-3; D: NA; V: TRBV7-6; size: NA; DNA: TGTGCCAGCAGCTTAATCCCGGAGGCTGGAAACACCATATATTTT; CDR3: CASSLIPEAGNTIYF
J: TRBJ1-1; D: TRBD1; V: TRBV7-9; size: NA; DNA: TGTGCCAGCAGCTTAGGACGGACAGGGTTGGACACTGAAGCTTTCTTT; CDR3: CASSLGRTGLDTEAFF
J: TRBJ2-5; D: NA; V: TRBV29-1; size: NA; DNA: TGCAGCGTTCGGACAGATGAAGAGACCCAGTACTTC; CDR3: CSVRTDEETQYF
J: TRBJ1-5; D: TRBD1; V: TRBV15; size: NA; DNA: TGTGCCACCAGCAGGGACAGGGTTCAGCCCCAGCATTTT; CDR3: CATSRDRVQPQHF
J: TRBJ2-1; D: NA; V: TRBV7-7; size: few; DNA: TGTGCCAGCAGCTTATCGGTATTGAATGAGCAGTTCTTC; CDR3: CASSLSVLNEQFF
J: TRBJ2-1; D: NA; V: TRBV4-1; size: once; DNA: TGCGCCAGCAGCCAAGATCTAAACCTAGGGCAGTTCTTC; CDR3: CASSQDLNLGQFF
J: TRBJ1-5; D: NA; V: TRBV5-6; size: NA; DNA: TGTGCCAGCAGCATTGGGCGAGACAATCAGCCCCAGCATTTT; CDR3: CASSIGRDNQPQHF
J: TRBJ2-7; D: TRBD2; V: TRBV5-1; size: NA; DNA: TGCGCCAGCAGCTTGCGGGGGGGCCTAGTCTATCGAACCTACGAGCAGTACTTC; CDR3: CASSLRGGLVYRTYEQYF
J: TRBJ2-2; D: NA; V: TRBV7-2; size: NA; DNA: TGTGCCAGCAGCTTAGAGGGGTTCGGAAGATTGAACACCGGGGAGCTGTTTTTT; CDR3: CASSLEGFGRLNTGELFF
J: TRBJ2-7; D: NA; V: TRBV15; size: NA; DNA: TGTGCCACCAGCAGAGACGTCCCCTACGAGCAGTACTTC; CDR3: CATSRDVPYEQYF
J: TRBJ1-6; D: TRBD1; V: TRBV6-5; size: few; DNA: TGTGCCAGCCGAAGGGGGTCAGGGGGTAATTCACCCCTCCACTTT; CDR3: CASRRGSGGNSPLHF
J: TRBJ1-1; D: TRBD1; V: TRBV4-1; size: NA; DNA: TGCGCCAGCAGCCCGGGACAGAACATGAACACTGAAGCTTTCTTT; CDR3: CASSPGQNMNTEAFF
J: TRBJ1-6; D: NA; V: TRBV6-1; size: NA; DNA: TGTGCCAGCAGTGAAGAAGGGGGACCCTATAATTCACCCCTCCACTTT; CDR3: CASSEEGGPYNSPLHF
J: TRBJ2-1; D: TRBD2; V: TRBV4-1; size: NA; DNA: TGCGCCAGCAGCCTAGGAGGGCAAGCGGGGGGACTAAGCTCCTACAATGAGCAGTTCTTC; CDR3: CASSLGGQAGGLSSYNEQFF
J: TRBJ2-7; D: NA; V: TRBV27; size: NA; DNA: TGTGCCAGCAGGAGCTCCTACGAGCAGTACTTC; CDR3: CASRSSYEQYF
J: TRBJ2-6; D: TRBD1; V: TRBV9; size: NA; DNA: TGTGCCAGCAGCGTAGAACAGGGGCTTCCCTTCCCCTCTGGGGCCAACGTCCTGACTTTC; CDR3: CASSVEQGLPFPSGANVLTF
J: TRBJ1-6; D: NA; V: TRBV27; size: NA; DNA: TGTGCCAGCAGTTTATCTGCGGTACCTAGCTCCTATAATTCACCCCTCCACTTT; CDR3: CASSLSAVPSSYNSPLHF
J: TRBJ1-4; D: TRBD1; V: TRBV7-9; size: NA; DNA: TGTGCCAGCACCAAACAGGGGGCGCCTGAAAAACTGTTTTTT; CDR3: CASTKQGAPEKLFF
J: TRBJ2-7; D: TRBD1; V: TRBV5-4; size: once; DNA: TGTGCCAGCAGCCCCCACGGACAGGGTTTAAGGGAGCAGTACTTC; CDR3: CASSPHGQGLREQYF
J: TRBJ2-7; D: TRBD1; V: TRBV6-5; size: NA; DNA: TGTGCCAGCAGCCGGGACAGGGATGGATACGAGCAGTACTTC; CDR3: CASSRDRDGYEQYF
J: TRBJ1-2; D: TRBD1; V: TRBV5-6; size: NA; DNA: TGTGCCAGCAGCTCCATAGACAGGGCTTATGGCTACACCTTC; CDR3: CASSSIDRAYGYTF
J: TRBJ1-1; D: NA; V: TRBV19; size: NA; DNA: TGTGCCAGTAGTACAAGACACCTGAACACTGAAGCTTTCTTT; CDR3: CASSTRHLNTEAFF
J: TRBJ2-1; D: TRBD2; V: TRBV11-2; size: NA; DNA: TGTGCCAGCAGCTTCTACGGGGGGGCGGGCCGTAAGTTGTTCTTC; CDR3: CASSFYGGAGRKLFF
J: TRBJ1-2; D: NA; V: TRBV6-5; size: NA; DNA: TGTGCCAGCAGTTCGACAGTTGGCTACACCTTC; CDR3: CASSSTVGYTF
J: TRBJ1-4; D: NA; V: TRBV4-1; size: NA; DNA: TGCGCCAGCAGCCGCGACGACAGAGTTAATGAAAAACTGTTTTTT; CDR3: CASSRDDRVNEKLFF
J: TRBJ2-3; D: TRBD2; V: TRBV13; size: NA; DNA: TGTGCCAGCAGCTTGGGACTAGCGACAGATACGCAGTATTTT; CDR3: CASSLGLATDTQYF
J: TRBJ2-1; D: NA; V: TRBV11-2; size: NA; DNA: TGTGCCAGCAGCTTAGTGGAGTACAATGAGCAGTTCTTC; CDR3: CASSLVEYNEQFF
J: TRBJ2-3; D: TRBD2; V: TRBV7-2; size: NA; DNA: TGTGCCAGCAGCTTAAGACTAGCGGGGGGCACAGATACGCAGTATTTT; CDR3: CASSLRLAGGTDTQYF
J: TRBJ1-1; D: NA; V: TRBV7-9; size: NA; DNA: TGTGCCAGCAGCTTAGAGGAGGACACTGAAGCTTTCTTT; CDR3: CASSLEEDTEAFF
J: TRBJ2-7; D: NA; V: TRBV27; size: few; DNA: TGTGCCAGCAGTCTTAACCCGGGGATCTACGAGCAGTACTTC; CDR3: CASSLNPGIYEQYF
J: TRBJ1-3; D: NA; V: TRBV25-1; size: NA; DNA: TGTGCCAGCCCCCGTGATACTGACACCATATATTTT; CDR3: CASPRDTDTIYF
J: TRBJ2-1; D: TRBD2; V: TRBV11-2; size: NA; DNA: TGTGCCAGCAGCTATCAGCGGGGGGGGCCTTACAATGAGCAGTTCTTC; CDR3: CASSYQRGGPYNEQFF
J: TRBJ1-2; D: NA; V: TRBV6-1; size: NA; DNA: TGTGCCAGCAGTGAAGCGCTGGCGGTGGATGGCTACACCTTC; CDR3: CASSEALAVDGYTF
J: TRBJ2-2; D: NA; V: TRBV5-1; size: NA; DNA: TGCGCCAGCAACGTGTTAGCGAACACCGGGGAGCTGTTTTTT; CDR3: CASNVLANTGELFF
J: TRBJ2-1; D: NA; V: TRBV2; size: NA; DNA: TGTGCCAGCATCGCGGACAGTAGCTCCTACAATGAGCAGTTCTTC; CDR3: CASIADSSSYNEQFF
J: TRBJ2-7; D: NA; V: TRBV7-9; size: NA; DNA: TGTGCCAGCAGCTCGGACAACACCTACGAGCAGTACTTC; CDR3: CASSSDNTYEQYF
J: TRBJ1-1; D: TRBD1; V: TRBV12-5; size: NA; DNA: TGTGCTAGTGGTTTGGGCCAGATGGGACAGAATGAAGCTTTCTTT; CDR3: CASGLGQMGQNEAFF
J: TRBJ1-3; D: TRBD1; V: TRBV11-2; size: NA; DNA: TGTGCCAGCAGCTTAGGCGGGACAGGTGGTGGAAACACCATATATTTT; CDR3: CASSLGGTGGGNTIYF
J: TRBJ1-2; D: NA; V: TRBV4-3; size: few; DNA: TGCGCCAGCAGCTTCCTTGAGGGTGCCCGGGATGGCTACACCTTC; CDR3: CASSFLEGARDGYTF
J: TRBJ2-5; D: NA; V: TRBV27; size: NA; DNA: TGTGCCAGCAGTAGATACCCCCGACAGGTTCAAGAGACCCAGTACTTC; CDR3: CASSRYPRQVQETQYF
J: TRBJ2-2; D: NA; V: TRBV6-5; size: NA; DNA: TGTGCCAGCAGTTACGACACCACGAACACCGGGGAGCTGTTTTTT; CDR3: CASSYDTTNTGELFF
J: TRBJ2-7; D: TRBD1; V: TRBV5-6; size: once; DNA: TGTGCCAGCAGCCGGGGACAGGGCCACGAGCAGTACTTC; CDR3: CASSRGQGHEQYF
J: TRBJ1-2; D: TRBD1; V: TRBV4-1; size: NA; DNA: TGCGCCAGCAGCCAGCCAGGACAGGAGAGGGGGGACTATGGCTACACCTTC; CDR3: CASSQPGQERGDYGYTF
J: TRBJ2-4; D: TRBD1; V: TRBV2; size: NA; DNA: TGTGCCAGCACCTTCGACAGGGGGTTGGCCAAAAACATTCAGTACTTC; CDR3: CASTFDRGLAKNIQYF
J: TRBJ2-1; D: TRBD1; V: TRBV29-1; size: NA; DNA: TGCAGCGTTGAAGATTATCGGGACAGCGCCTACAATGAGCAGTTCTTC; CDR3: CSVEDYRDSAYNEQFF
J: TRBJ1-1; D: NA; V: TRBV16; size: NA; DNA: TGTGCCAGCAGCCAAAGTTCTGGACTTTTGGACACTGAAGCTTTCTTT; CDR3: CASSQSSGLLDTEAFF
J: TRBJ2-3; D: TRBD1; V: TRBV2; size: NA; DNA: TGTGCCAGCAGGGACAGGGGTGGCACAGATACGCAGTATTTT; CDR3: CASRDRGGTDTQYF
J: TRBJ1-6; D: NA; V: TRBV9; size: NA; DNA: TGTGCCAGCAGCGTGAGGGATTCACCCCTCCACTTT; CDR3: CASSVRDSPLHF
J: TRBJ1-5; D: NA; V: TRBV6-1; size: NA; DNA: TGTGCCAGCATACTAGAGGCGGGGGTTCGGCAGCCCCAGCATTTT; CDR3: CASILEAGVRQPQHF
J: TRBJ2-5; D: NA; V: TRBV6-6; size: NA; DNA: TGTGCCAGCAGTTACTCGTCCGCCCCGTCAGGAGAGACCCAGTACTTC; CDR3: CASSYSSAPSGETQYF
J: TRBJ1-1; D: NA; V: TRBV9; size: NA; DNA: TGTGCCAGCAGAAACACCTCGGGGTCTTGGCGCACTGAAGCTTTCTTT; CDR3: CASRNTSGSWRTEAFF
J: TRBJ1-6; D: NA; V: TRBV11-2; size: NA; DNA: TGTGCCAGCAGCCCTTCTACAGGGTACTATAATTCACCCCTCCACTTT; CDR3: CASSPSTGYYNSPLHF
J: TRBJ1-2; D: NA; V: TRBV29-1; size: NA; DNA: TGCAGCGTTGAAGATAAGAGCAGGATCTATGGCTACACCTTC; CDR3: CSVEDKSRIYGYTF